These T cell receptor beta chains were read from a single sample in a study of blood T cell repertoires in COVID-19. This table comes from immunoSEQ multiplex PCR, and its TCRdb copy is limited to in-frame clones, with some not included. This repertoire shows hundreds of thousands of clones, 82% found once; its top ten account for approximately 3.6%. The sequencing sample was made of PBMCs or T cells enriched from blood (not recorded which). These receptors were collected from a woman aged 55 to 70 who had recovered from COVID-19. Each CDR3 is given with its conserved first and last residue. Each record gives: D gene, J gene, V gene, clone size, CDR3 DNA, CDR3 protein. D genes are given only for firm matches. Clone size is shown for a subset of rows, as once, few, many or a class of expanded clone.

d_call: -
j_call: TRBJ1-6
v_call: TRBV2
clone_size: -
cdr3_nt: TGTGCCAGCAGATCAGGGTGGACCGATAATTCACCCCTCCACTTT
cdr3_aa: CASRSGWTDNSPLHF

d_call: -
j_call: TRBJ2-3
v_call: TRBV12-2
clone_size: -
cdr3_nt: TGTGCAAGTCGCTTAGTTTTAGTAGAAACTAGCGGGAGACGGTGTAGCACAGATACGCAGTATTTT
cdr3_aa: CASRLVLVETSGRRCSTDTQYF

d_call: -
j_call: TRBJ1-2
v_call: TRBV4-1
clone_size: -
cdr3_nt: TGCGCCAGCAGCCACCGGGGGGTTGGCTACACCTTC
cdr3_aa: CASSHRGVGYTF

d_call: TRBD1
j_call: TRBJ2-5
v_call: TRBV7-7
clone_size: -
cdr3_nt: TGTGCCAGCAGCACCGGGACAGGGCCCGAGGAGACCCAGTACTTC
cdr3_aa: CASSTGTGPEETQYF

d_call: -
j_call: TRBJ1-2
v_call: TRBV14
clone_size: -
cdr3_nt: TGTGCCAGCAGCCAAGATCTAACAGGATTACGCTACACCTTC
cdr3_aa: CASSQDLTGLRYTF

d_call: -
j_call: TRBJ1-4
v_call: TRBV5-1
clone_size: -
cdr3_nt: TGCGCCAGCACCCCATCCGGGACTTTGGATGAAAAACTGTTTTTT
cdr3_aa: CASTPSGTLDEKLFF

d_call: TRBD1
j_call: TRBJ1-3
v_call: TRBV5-1
clone_size: -
cdr3_nt: TGCGCCAGCAGCTTCGACAGGGATCGCTCTGGAAACACCATATATTTT
cdr3_aa: CASSFDRDRSGNTIYF

d_call: TRBD1
j_call: TRBJ1-3
v_call: TRBV7-6
clone_size: once
cdr3_nt: TGTGCCAGCAGCTTAGAGCCAACAGGGGGCTCGGGAAACACCATATATTTT
cdr3_aa: CASSLEPTGGSGNTIYF

d_call: TRBD2
j_call: TRBJ2-2
v_call: TRBV10-1
clone_size: -
cdr3_nt: TGCGCCAGCAGACATAGCGGGACGAACACCGGGGAGCTGTTTTTT
cdr3_aa: CASRHSGTNTGELFF

d_call: -
j_call: TRBJ1-2
v_call: TRBV11-2
clone_size: -
cdr3_nt: TGTGCCAGCAGCCCCGGCAGGGGCAACTATGGCTACACCTTC
cdr3_aa: CASSPGRGNYGYTF

d_call: TRBD2
j_call: TRBJ2-5
v_call: TRBV19
clone_size: -
cdr3_nt: TGTGCCAGTAAGCCCCGTAGCGGGAGAACACAAGAGACCCAGTACTTC
cdr3_aa: CASKPRSGRTQETQYF

d_call: TRBD2
j_call: TRBJ2-3
v_call: TRBV7-9
clone_size: -
cdr3_nt: TGTGCCAGCAGCTTGGGACTAGCGGTCCAAGAAGATACGCAGTATTTT
cdr3_aa: CASSLGLAVQEDTQYF

d_call: TRBD1
j_call: TRBJ2-7
v_call: TRBV27
clone_size: -
cdr3_nt: TGTGCCAGCAGTTTATCGAGGGGGCGGTACGAGCAGTACTTC
cdr3_aa: CASSLSRGRYEQYF

d_call: -
j_call: TRBJ1-2
v_call: TRBV11-3
clone_size: -
cdr3_nt: TGTGCCAGCAGCCACGAACGGGGGGGGAGATATGGCTACACCTTC
cdr3_aa: CASSHERGGRYGYTF

d_call: -
j_call: TRBJ2-2
v_call: TRBV2
clone_size: -
cdr3_nt: TGTGCCAGCTGGAGGGACGGGGCGAACACCGGGGAGCTGTTTTTT
cdr3_aa: CASWRDGANTGELFF

d_call: -
j_call: TRBJ2-7
v_call: TRBV27
clone_size: -
cdr3_nt: TGTGCCAGCAGCCCAACCACTAGAGAATCCTACGAGCAGTACTTC
cdr3_aa: CASSPTTRESYEQYF

d_call: -
j_call: TRBJ2-1
v_call: TRBV7-9
clone_size: -
cdr3_nt: TGTGCCAGCAGCTTTAGCCGGCGCGGTAGCTCCTACAATGAGCAGTTCTTC
cdr3_aa: CASSFSRRGSSYNEQFF

d_call: -
j_call: TRBJ1-1
v_call: TRBV7-3
clone_size: -
cdr3_nt: TGTGCCAGCAGCCGGGACTGGAACACTGAAGCTTTCTTT
cdr3_aa: CASSRDWNTEAFF

d_call: -
j_call: TRBJ1-1
v_call: TRBV6-5
clone_size: -
cdr3_nt: TGTGCCAGCAGTCAGTGGACAGCTAGCGGGACTGAAGCTTTCTTT
cdr3_aa: CASSQWTASGTEAFF

d_call: -
j_call: TRBJ1-6
v_call: TRBV14
clone_size: -
cdr3_nt: TGTGCCAGCAGCCAAGAGGGACTGCCTAATTCACCCCTCCACTTT
cdr3_aa: CASSQEGLPNSPLHF

d_call: TRBD2
j_call: TRBJ2-5
v_call: TRBV10-1
clone_size: -
cdr3_nt: TGCGCCAGCAGTGAACTTGGACTAGCGGGAGGAAGGGAGACCCAGTACTTC
cdr3_aa: CASSELGLAGGRETQYF

d_call: -
j_call: TRBJ1-6
v_call: TRBV6-5
clone_size: -
cdr3_nt: TGTGCCAGCAGGGGACATTCTGGGGATAGTTCACCCCTCCACTTT
cdr3_aa: CASRGHSGDSSPLHF

d_call: -
j_call: TRBJ1-3
v_call: TRBV19
clone_size: many
cdr3_nt: TGTGCCAGTATTTCCGGACTGAGCTCTGGAAACACCATATATTTT
cdr3_aa: CASISGLSSGNTIYF

d_call: TRBD1
j_call: TRBJ2-4
v_call: TRBV5-1
clone_size: once
cdr3_nt: TGCGCCAGCAGCCCGGGACAGCCCCTAGCCAAAAACATTCAGTACTTC
cdr3_aa: CASSPGQPLAKNIQYF

d_call: -
j_call: TRBJ1-1
v_call: TRBV5-4
clone_size: -
cdr3_nt: TGTGCCAGCAGCTTGGAATTTATGAACACTGAAGCTTTCTTT
cdr3_aa: CASSLEFMNTEAFF

d_call: TRBD1
j_call: TRBJ1-1
v_call: TRBV29-1
clone_size: -
cdr3_nt: TGCAGCGTCCAGGGGGCGCGGGGCACTGAAGCTTTCTTT
cdr3_aa: CSVQGARGTEAFF

d_call: TRBD1
j_call: TRBJ2-3
v_call: TRBV5-1
clone_size: -
cdr3_nt: TGCGCCAGCAGCTTGGCCGGACAGGTCACAGATACGCAGTATTTT
cdr3_aa: CASSLAGQVTDTQYF

d_call: -
j_call: TRBJ2-7
v_call: TRBV3-1/TRBV3-2
clone_size: -
cdr3_nt: TGTGCCAGCAGCCTGCAGGACTATGGCTCCTACGAGCAGTACTTC
cdr3_aa: CASSLQDYGSYEQYF

d_call: -
j_call: TRBJ1-5
v_call: TRBV6-1
clone_size: -
cdr3_nt: TGTGCCAGCAGTGAAGCCGGACAGAGTTATAGCAATCAGCCCCAGCATTTT
cdr3_aa: CASSEAGQSYSNQPQHF

d_call: -
j_call: TRBJ1-1
v_call: TRBV5-1
clone_size: few
cdr3_nt: TGCGCCAGCAGCACCCGTCCACTGGGAGAAATGAACACTGAAGCTTTCTTT
cdr3_aa: CASSTRPLGEMNTEAFF

d_call: -
j_call: TRBJ1-2
v_call: TRBV6-2/TRBV6-3
clone_size: -
cdr3_nt: TGTGCCAGCAGTCAAAACAGGGGCTACACCTTC
cdr3_aa: CASSQNRGYTF

d_call: TRBD2
j_call: TRBJ2-5
v_call: TRBV27
clone_size: -
cdr3_nt: TGTGCCAGCAGTCCGAACGGACTAGCGGGGGGAAAGACCCAGTACTTC
cdr3_aa: CASSPNGLAGGKTQYF

d_call: -
j_call: TRBJ2-1
v_call: TRBV7-9
clone_size: once
cdr3_nt: TGTGCCAGCAGCTTCTCTGGGGGCAGGGGCAATGAGCAGTTCTTC
cdr3_aa: CASSFSGGRGNEQFF

d_call: -
j_call: TRBJ2-7
v_call: TRBV6-4
clone_size: -
cdr3_nt: TGTGCCAGCAGTGCGGTGGCGGGCTACGAGCAGTACTTC
cdr3_aa: CASSAVAGYEQYF

d_call: TRBD2
j_call: TRBJ2-3
v_call: TRBV6-4
clone_size: -
cdr3_nt: TGTGCCAGCAGTTTAGCGGGGGGCTCTTCTAGCACAGATACGCAGTATTTT
cdr3_aa: CASSLAGGSSSTDTQYF

d_call: -
j_call: TRBJ1-5
v_call: TRBV21-1
clone_size: once
cdr3_nt: TGTGCCAGCAGCAAAGAGGTAGTGGTGGGGGACAGGGAGGTTGGGGGTCAGCCCCAGCATTTT
cdr3_aa: CASSKEVVVGDREVGGQPQHF

d_call: TRBD1
j_call: TRBJ1-2
v_call: TRBV4-2
clone_size: once
cdr3_nt: TGTGCCAGCAGCCAAGATCAGGGACAGGGGGTCTTTGGCTACACCTTC
cdr3_aa: CASSQDQGQGVFGYTF